This entry lists 18 T cell receptor beta chains sequenced from one sample in a study of CD8+ T cells in alopecia areata. RNA was isolated and reverse transcribed to cDNA, the sequencing template. Assay used: immunoSEQ multiplex PCR; TCRdb lists only in-frame clones, some missing. The table lists 200,000 to 250,000 clones, more than 45% of them singletons. The sequences come from CD4+ T cells sorted from blood, collected at week 0. The receptors derive from a human donor with alopecia areata.

This clone has just a few counts. The DNA for the CDR3 is TGTGCCAGCAGTTACGGGACGGCGGCGACCTATGGCTACACCTTC. It specifies CASSYGTAATYGYTF. This chain uses TRBV6-5 with TRBJ1-2; D perhaps matches TRBD1 (5 bases). The CDR3 is made up of 15 amino acids. The ends were cut back, 2 bases at V and 4 bases at J, with 14 bases in the middle. Looked up from germline, CDR1 is MNHEY and CDR2 is SVGAGI.

V and J are TRBV29-1 and TRBJ2-1; TRBD2 aligns across 16 bases. The J segment lost 10 bases and the V segment lost 5 bases, leaving 8 bases of the junction unmatched. The V gene's germline CDR1 is SQVTM and CDR2 ANQGSEA. CDR3 size: 15 residues. The chain's CDR3 is CSVSPPGLAGGEQFF. CDR3 nucleotides: TGCAGCGTTTCCCCTCCGGGACTAGCGGGAGGGGAGCAGTTCTTC.

The chain employs TRBV18 and TRBJ2-7, with 7 nucleotides matching TRBD1. With 3 bases clipped from V and 6 bases from J, the junction kept 11 bases outside the gene matches. The V gene's germline CDR1 is KGHSH and CDR2 LQKENI. CDR3 length: 15 residues. CDR3 in amino acids: CASSPRTGDPGEQYF. DNA of the CDR3: TGTGCCAGCTCACCTAGAACAGGGGATCCCGGCGAGCAGTACTTC.

The V gene is TRBV18, the J gene TRBJ1-1; D remains unclear. The length of the CDR3 is 11 residues. Germline V gives CDR1 KGHSH, CDR2 LQKENI. V was clipped by 4 bases and J by 5 bases, with 5 bases between them. This chain's CDR3 is CASSLHTEAFF. CDR3 coding DNA: TGTGCCAGCTCACTCCATACTGAAGCTTTCTTT. The variable domain in full, with the rest retrieved from reference TRBV18 and TRBJ1-1, is NAGVMQNPRHLVRRRGQEARLRCSPMKGHSHVYWYRQLPEEGLKFMVYLQKENIIDESGMPKERFSAEFPKEGPSILRIQQVVRGDSAAYFCASSLHTEAFFGQGTRLTVV.

The genes are TRBV5-1 and TRBJ1-2; perhaps TRBD1 as D (5 bases). Trimming shortened V by 4 bases and J by 4 bases, and 11 bases separated the two germline ends. The germline gives CDR1 SGHRS, CDR2 YFSETQ. The CDR3 extends over 13 amino acids. The CDR3 region has the DNA TGCGCCAGCAGCCAAGGGGATGGCTATGGCTACACCTTC. It is translated as CASSQGDGYGYTF.

The chain carries TRBV7-9 and TRBJ2-7; 11 bases map to TRBD1. The CDR3 sequence is 15 residues long. CDR1 SEHNR and CDR2 FQNEAQ come from the germline V gene (reference sequence). The V and J ends lost 2 bases and 6 bases, in that order; junction bases with no gene match: 6. DNA for the CDR3: TGTGCCAGCAGCTTAAGGACAGGGGGCTGGGCCGAGCAGTACTTC. It translates to CASSLRTGGWAEQYF. The full variable domain, completed using reference TRBV7-9 and TRBJ2-7, is DTGVSQNPRHKITKRGQNVTFRCDPISEHNRLYWYRQTLGQGPEFLTYFQNEAQLEKSRLLSDRFSAERPKGSFSTLEIQRTEQGDSAMYLCASSLRTGGWAEQYFGPGTRLTVT.

The V gene is TRBV30, the J gene TRBJ2-4, with no clear D. Per germline, CDR1 GTSNPN and CDR2 SVGIG (reference sequence). The CDR3 consists of 14 residues. V gave up 2 bases and J gave up 1 base, with 9 bases separating them. The CDR3 DNA reads TGTGCCTGGAGTCCGCTTGGGGCCAAAAACATTCAGTACTTC. Protein product: CAWSPLGAKNIQYF.

This clone occurred many times. At one end the junction does not follow the germline gene, possibly because of a read error. This chain connects TRBV2 to TRBJ2-7; TRBD2 agrees at 8 bases. In germline, CDR1 is SNHLY, CDR2 FYNNEI. This CDR3 is 14 amino acids long. The CDR3 DNA reads as TGTGCCAGCAGGGAAGGACTAGCTTACGACGAGCAGTACTTC. It yields the protein CASREGLAYDEQYF.

The genes are TRBV7-2 and TRBJ2-7; D call uncertain. Germline CDR1 and CDR2: SGHTA and FQGNSA. The CDR3 loop spans 15 amino acids. Between the trimmed V and J ends, which lost 3 bases and 4 bases, there was a span of 16 bases. CDR3: CASSLSIAATYEQYF. The CDR3 DNA reads as TGTGCCAGCAGCTTGAGTATTGCAGCGACATACGAGCAGTACTTC.

This clone was detected a few times. The rearrangement links TRBV7-8 to TRBJ1-4, with 8 nucleotides matching TRBD1. Germline CDR1 reads SGHVS; CDR2 reads FQNEAQ. Trimming removed 5 bases from V and 3 bases from J; junction bases left unmatched: 8. There are 16 residues in the CDR3. The CDR3 DNA is TGTGCCAGCAGCCTCCGGACAGGGCCGGCTAATGAAAAACTGTTTTTT. It specifies CASSLRTGPANEKLFF.

The J gene is TRBJ2-7, the V gene TRBV5-4, with D hard to call. This CDR3 spans 13 amino acids. CDR1 is SGHNT, CDR2 YYREEE, per germline (reference sequence). Trimming cost V 3 bases and J 6 bases, with 13 bases left between them. CDR3 sequence: CASSSGSSGEQYF. The CDR3 region has the DNA TGTGCCAGCAGCTCCGGGTCTAGTGGCGAGCAGTACTTC.

The V call is TRBV5-1, the J call TRBJ1-2; D gene unclear. The CDR3 is 15 amino acids. V gave up 0 bases and J gave up 4 bases, with 13 bases separating them. In germline, CDR1 is SGHRS, CDR2 YFSETQ. Here the CDR3 DNA reads TGCGCCAGCAGCTTGGCCGACACCCGGGGCTATGGCTACACCTTC. It encodes CASSLADTRGYGYTF.

The V call is TRBV12-5, the J call TRBJ1-5; 8 bases fit TRBD1. Germline V gene sequence: CDR1 LGHNT, CDR2 FRNRAP. V lost 0 bases, J lost 4 bases, and 8 bases stayed unmatched. This CDR3 spans 17 amino acids. The CDR3 nucleotides are TGTGCTAGTGGTTTGGTAGTGACAGGGGACCATAATCAGCCCCAGCATTTT. Residues: CASGLVVTGDHNQPQHF.

There are a few counts of this clone. J is TRBJ1-1 and V is TRBV19; 8 nucleotides align to TRBD1. Germline V CDR1 and CDR2: LNHDA, SQIVND (reference sequence). The junction had 6 bases not matched to a gene; V was cut back by 1 base and J by 2 bases. The CDR3 has 16 amino acids. CDR3 sequence (DNA): TGTGCCAGTAGTATAGGACAGGGGAGGAGAAACACTGAAGCTTTCTTT. Protein: CASSIGQGRRNTEAFF.

This chain links TRBV29-1 with TRBJ2-5; possible D gene TRBD2, 7 bases. In germline, CDR1 is SQVTM, CDR2 ANQGSEA. Trimming cost V 7 bases and J 4 bases, with 19 bases left between them. There are 14 residues in the CDR3. CDR3 sequence reads: CSARTSGGVETQYF. The CDR3 bases are TGCAGCGCTCGGACTAGTGGGGGCGTAGAGACCCAGTACTTC.

This clone showed up many times. The chain has TRBV7-9 and TRBJ2-2; 13 nucleotides align to TRBD2. Germline assignment: CDR1 SEHNR and CDR2 FQNEAQ (reference sequence). This CDR3 is 17 amino acids long. V shed 5 bases, J shed 5 bases, and the junction held 8 bases outside the gene matches. CDR3 coding DNA: TGTGCCAGCAGCCCGAGGACTAGCGGGGGCGAAACCGGGGAGCTGTTTTTT. Protein sequence: CASSPRTSGGETGELFF.

This clone was counted only a few times. The V and J genes are TRBV7-8 and TRBJ2-1; 10 bases agree with TRBD2. Germline V gene sequence: CDR1 SGHVS, CDR2 FQNEAQ. The J segment lost 6 bases and the V segment lost 4 bases, leaving 6 bases of the junction unmatched. The CDR3 is 15 amino acids. Written as DNA, the CDR3 is TGTGCCAGCAGCTACACTAGCGGGGCTTTCAATGAGCAGTTCTTC. Its translation is CASSYTSGAFNEQFF.

This rearrangement joins TRBV30 to TRBJ1-4, with TRBD1 matching 7 bases. This CDR3 is built from 15 residues. Germline V gene data show CDR1 as GTSNPN and CDR2 as SVGIG (reference sequence). The V segment lost 1 base and the J segment 8 bases; nucleotides outside the gene matches: 10. In DNA form, the CDR3 reads TGTGCCTGGAGTGATGCCGGGACAGCGGGGGAAAAACTGTTTTTT. Translating gives CAWSDAGTAGEKLFF.